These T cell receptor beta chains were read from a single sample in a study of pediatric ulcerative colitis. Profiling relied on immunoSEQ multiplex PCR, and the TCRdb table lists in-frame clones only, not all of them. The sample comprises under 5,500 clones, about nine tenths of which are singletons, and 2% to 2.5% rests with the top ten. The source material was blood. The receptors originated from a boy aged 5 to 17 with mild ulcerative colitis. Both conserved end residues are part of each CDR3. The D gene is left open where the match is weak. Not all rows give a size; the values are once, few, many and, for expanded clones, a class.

. CASSKWGIGNHGYTF TRBV21-1 15 . . TRBJ1-2
TGTGCCAGCAGTTCCCTGGGACAGAAACTGCACACTGAAGCTTTCTTT CASSSLGQKLHTEAFF TRBV28 16 . TRBD1 TRBJ1-1
TGTGCCAGTAGTATAGATGGGACTACAAGCTCCTACAATGAGCAGTTCTTC CASSIDGTTSSYNEQFF TRBV19 17 . TRBD2 TRBJ2-1
TGTGCCAGCAGCTTCGGCAAAATCTCAACAGATACGCAGTATTTT CASSFGKISTDTQYF TRBV7-2 15 once . TRBJ2-3
TGCAGCGTGACGGACCCGGGACTAGCGGGAGGGCCAAACTACGAGCAGTACTTC CSVTDPGLAGGPNYEQYF TRBV29-1 18 . TRBD2 TRBJ2-7
TGTGCCAGCAAGGTCACCAGGGGGAATACGCAGTATTTT CASKVTRGNTQYF TRBV27 13 . TRBD1 TRBJ2-3
TGTGCCAGCAGTTTAATGCCTAGCGGGGGCAATGAGCAGTTCTTC CASSLMPSGGNEQFF TRBV28 15 . TRBD2 TRBJ2-1
TGTGCCAGCAGGTCTCAAGGGGCTGTTGAAGAGACCCAGTACTTC CASRSQGAVEETQYF TRBV27 15 . . TRBJ2-5
TGCGCCAGCAGCTTGGGGGGCCACGAGCAGTACTTC CASSLGGHEQYF TRBV5-1 12 . . TRBJ2-7
TGCAGCGCCCACGGACAGGGTAACTATGGCTACACCTTC CSAHGQGNYGYTF TRBV29-1 13 . TRBD1 TRBJ1-2
TGTGCCATGCCGGGGGGTAGCGGGGAGTTTAGGGAGCAGTACTTC CAMPGGSGEFREQYF TRBV19 15 . TRBD2 TRBJ2-7
TGTGCCAGCAGCCACGACAGGGGTCCCTACGAGCAGTACTTC CASSHDRGPYEQYF TRBV16 14 . TRBD1 TRBJ2-7
TGTGCCATCAGTGAGTCGAGGACGGCAGGCGAGCAGTACTTC CAISESRTAGEQYF TRBV10-3 14 . . TRBJ2-7
TGTGCCAGCAGTTTACCGGACAGGGCTGCCACAGATACGCAGTATTTT CASSLPDRAATDTQYF TRBV28 16 . TRBD1 TRBJ2-3
TGTGCCAGCAGTTTATCGAGGATTGGGGGCAATGAGCAGTTCTTC CASSLSRIGGNEQFF TRBV27 15 . . TRBJ2-1
TGTGCCAGCAGTGAACGGAAGGGAGCAATTACGGGAGCTTTCTTT CASSERKGAITGAFF TRBV6-1 15 . . TRBJ1-1
TGTGCCAGCAGCGCGGGACTCAAAAATTACGAGCAGTACTTC CASSAGLKNYEQYF TRBV9 14 . . TRBJ2-7
TGCAGCGTTGAAGGAGGGGACTCCTACAATGAGCAGTTCTTC CSVEGGDSYNEQFF TRBV29-1 14 . . TRBJ2-1
TGTGCCAGCAGGCAAACTAGAGGGCAGTTCTTC CASRQTRGQFF TRBV7-9 11 large . TRBJ2-1
TGTGCCAGCAGCCCAAGATACGACCCTCTAGCCAAAAACATTCAGTACTTC CASSPRYDPLAKNIQYF TRBV7-9 17 . . TRBJ2-4
TGTGCCAGCAGCTTAGGTTTTAGCGGTGGGTCCTACAATGAGCAGTTCTTC CASSLGFSGGSYNEQFF TRBV11-2 17 once . TRBJ2-1
TGTGCCAGCAGTTCCCAGGGACAGTTCCAAGAGACCCAGTACTTC CASSSQGQFQETQYF TRBV28 15 . TRBD1 TRBJ2-5
TGTGCCAGCAGTGGGGATCTTTACGAGCAGTACTTC CASSGDLYEQYF TRBV2 12 . . TRBJ2-7
TGTGCCAGCAGTGATTACAGGGCTGAAGAGACCCAGTACTTC CASSDYRAEETQYF TRBV2 14 . . TRBJ2-5
TGTGCCAGCAGTGAATTGATACCTCGAACAGTAAACATTCAGTACTTC CASSELIPRTVNIQYF TRBV6-1 16 . . TRBJ2-4
TGTGCCATCAAGCAGGGGATAGACACCGGGGAGCTGTTTTTT CAIKQGIDTGELFF TRBV10-3 14 . . TRBJ2-2
TGTGCCAGCGGAGGTGGCTACACCTTC CASGGGYTF TRBV6-1 9 . . TRBJ1-2
TGTGCCTGGAGTGTCGGAGGAGCTGGGACCAATCAGCCCCAGCATTTT CAWSVGGAGTNQPQHF TRBV30 16 . . TRBJ1-5
TGCAGCGTTTTTATTTTTGGACGGCCCGGCTCTCGAACTGAAGCTTTCTTT CSVFIFGRPGSRTEAFF TRBV29-1 17 . . TRBJ1-1
TGCGCCAGCACCCATGGACAGGGGGCCAATGAGCAGTTCTTC CASTHGQGANEQFF TRBV5-1 14 . TRBD1 TRBJ2-1
TGCGCCAGCAGCCAAGACCCCCCGACTAGCGGCTATTCCTACAATGAGCAGTTCTTC CASSQDPPTSGYSYNEQFF TRBV4-1 19 . TRBD2 TRBJ2-1
TGCGCCAGCAGCTTGTTTATGAACACTGAAGCTTTCTTT CASSLFMNTEAFF TRBV5-1 13 few . TRBJ1-1
TGTGCCAGTAGTAGGAGCTCCTACAATGAGCAGTTCTTC CASSRSSYNEQFF TRBV19 13 . . TRBJ2-1
TGTGCCAGCAGTCCGGGACTAGTGAGTCACGAGCAGTACTTC CASSPGLVSHEQYF TRBV6-5 14 . TRBD2 TRBJ2-7
TGTGCCTCCTCGGGGGGAGAGGACTATGGCTACACCTTC CASSGGEDYGYTF TRBV30 13 once . TRBJ1-2
TGTGCCAGCAGCCCCGCCGTGGCTAGCGGGCTCAGCACAGATACGCAGTATTTT CASSPAVASGLSTDTQYF TRBV7-8 18 . TRBD2 TRBJ2-3
TGTGCCAGCAGCTTAACAGGGCGGACTAGCACAGATACGCAGTATTTT CASSLTGRTSTDTQYF TRBV7-3 16 . . TRBJ2-3
TGTGCCAGCAGCCGGGACAGGGGGGGAAATCAGCCCCAGCATTTT CASSRDRGGNQPQHF TRBV4-2 15 once TRBD1 TRBJ1-5
TGTGCCAGCAGTTCGACAGGGGAGGGCATGGGCTACACCTTC CASSSTGEGMGYTF TRBV7-8 14 . TRBD1 TRBJ1-2
TGTGCCAGCAGTTACCCGAACACTGAAGCTTTCTTT CASSYPNTEAFF TRBV6-6 12 once . TRBJ1-1
TGTGCCAGCACCTCTTCCTACGAGCAGTACTTC CASTSSYEQYF TRBV28 11 . . TRBJ2-7
TGTGCCAACTCAACGGCTGGGGCGCCGAATAGCAATCAGCCCCAGCATTTT CANSTAGAPNSNQPQHF TRBV19 17 . . TRBJ1-5
TGTGCCAGCAGCTTTTTAGCGGGAGCAGGGGAGCTGTTTTTT CASSFLAGAGELFF TRBV7-9 14 . TRBD2 TRBJ2-2
TGTACCAGTACGGACGGACAGGGGGCATGGGAGCAGTACTTC CTSTDGQGAWEQYF TRBV6-1 14 . TRBD1 TRBJ2-7
TGTGCCAGCAGGCCAGGGACGCCGCCATCACCCCTCCACTTT CASRPGTPPSPLHF TRBV2 14 . . TRBJ1-6
TGCAGTGGTGAACAGACGGATGGCTACACCTTC CSGEQTDGYTF TRBV20-1 11 . . TRBJ1-2